The 23 T cell receptor beta chains in this list originate from one sample, sequenced in a study of T cells in women clearing cervical HPV infection. Some clones are missing from TCRdb's copy, which holds only in-frame ones; the method was immunoSEQ multiplex PCR. The sample features tens of thousands of clones, with less than 15% in its top ten. The sample was blood buffy coat. The receptors here all came from a woman aged 18 to 69 with a cervical HPV16 infection that either progressed to CIN3+ or cleared (not recorded which).

Concerning this clone: The read terminates 3 residues before the CDR3 end, so the remaining end is supplied by the germline J gene. V is TRBV12-3 or TRBV12-4 and J is TRBJ1-3, with TRBD1 as a possible D gene (5 bases). The CDR3 loop spans 17 amino acids. The ends were cut back, 2 bases at V and 2 bases at J, with 16 bases in the middle. This CDR3 reads CASSLPRGGLAGNTIYF. CDR3 DNA (partial): TGTGCCAGCAGTTTACCCCGCGGGGGGTTAGCTGGAAACACC.

A remark on this clone: The read gets to within 3 residues of the CDR3 end, and the germline J gene fills in the rest. The sample contains more than one DNA sequence encoding this CDR3. The V call is TRBV20-1, the J call TRBJ1-3; 7 positions match TRBD1. CDR3 length equals 14 residues. Unmatched junction bases numbered 5, after V lost 5 bases and J lost 1 base. In germline, CDR1 is DFQATT, CDR2 SNEGSKA (reference sequence). This chain's CDR3 is CSAGSTGSGNTIYF. The sequenced part of the CDR3 DNA is TGCAGTGCTGGATCGACAGGGTCTGGAAACACC.

For this clone: Read data end 3 residues before the CDR3 end; the end is taken from the germline J gene. The chain combines TRBV6-2 or TRBV6-3 with TRBJ1-5, with D hard to call. From germline, CDR1 is MNHEY and CDR2 SVGEGT. CDR3 length: 14 amino acids. Trimming shortened V by 3 bases and J by 1 base, and 7 bases separated the two germline ends. The CDR3 protein is CASSYGASNQPQHF. The CDR3 bases that were read are TGTGCCAGCAGTTATGGTGCGAGCAATCAGCCC.

As regards this clone: The read is 3 residues too short to cover the CDR3 end, so that end is filled in from the germline J gene. The rearrangement joins TRBV24-1 to TRBJ2-3; a weak D match, TRBD1 (6 bases). The CDR3 has 16 amino acids. The germline CDR1 and CDR2 sequences are KGHDR and SFDVKD. Trimming pared 0 bases from V and 3 bases from J, leaving 12 bases between. Partial CDR3 DNA: TGTGCCACCAGTGATTTGTACAGGGCAGAAACAGATACG. Its translation: CATSDLYRAETDT. The CDR3 reads in full as CATSDLYRAETDTQYF.

On this clone itself: With the read ending 3 residues before the CDR3 end, the germline J gene is used to fill in that end. The V call is TRBV19, the J call TRBJ2-2, with D perhaps given as TRBD1 or TRBD2 (6 bases each). The V end was cut by 5 bases, the J end by 0 bases, with 10 bases between. The germline CDR1 and CDR2 sequences are LNHDA and SQIVND (reference sequence). The CDR3 length is 15 residues. The CDR3 sequence is CASSAGHSNTGELFF. The sequenced part of the CDR3 DNA is TGTGCCAGTAGTGCGGGACACTCGAACACCGGGGAG.

Of note for this clone: With the read ending 3 residues before the CDR3 end, the germline J gene is used to fill in that end. The chain links TRBV19 to TRBJ2-5; TRBD2 agrees at 10 bases. CDR1 is LNHDA, CDR2 SQIVND, per germline (reference sequence). The CDR3 contains 17 residues. With 3 bases clipped from V and 2 bases from J, the junction kept 9 bases outside the gene matches. CDR3 in amino acids: CASSIVTSGVGQETQYF. The CDR3 DNA, read in part, is TGTGCCAGTAGTATTGTTACTAGCGGGGTGGGACAAGAGACC.

Comment on this clone: Sequencing ends 3 residues short of the CDR3 end; the germline J gene provides the rest. The chain couples TRBV29-1 to TRBJ2-1, with 7 bases that match TRBD2. The CDR3 loop spans 16 amino acids. V was clipped by 4 bases and J by 2 bases; unmatched bases: 11. Germline-derived CDR1 and CDR2 are SQVTM and ANQGSEA. The CDR3 protein is CSVVRGLTGAYNEQFF. The sequenced CDR3 bases are TGCAGCGTTGTTAGGGGACTAACGGGCGCCTACAATGAG.

For this clone: The read terminates 3 residues ahead of where the CDR3 ends, so the germline J gene completes it. This chain connects TRBV2 to TRBJ1-2; possibly TRBD1 for D (5 bases). Trimming removed 4 bases at V and 4 bases at J, with 13 bases between. Germline-derived CDR1 and CDR2 are SNHLY and FYNNEI. The CDR3 loop spans 14 amino acids. CDR3 loop: CASSVEAGSYGYTF. The covered CDR3 bases are TGTGCCAGCAGTGTTGAGGCAGGGTCCTATGGC.

Regarding this clone: Read sequence stops 3 residues before the CDR3 end, and the germline J gene provides the missing end. J is TRBJ2-2 and V is TRBV6-2 or TRBV6-3, with D perhaps TRBD1 (6 bases). Germline V gene data show CDR1 as MNHEY and CDR2 as SVGEGT. The CDR3 has 15 amino acids. CDR3 amino acids: CASNGQFSGANVLFF. Partial CDR3 DNA: TGTGCCAGCAACGGACAGTTTTCTGGGGCCAACGTG.

Points on this clone: The read gets to within 3 residues of the CDR3 end, and the germline J gene fills in the rest. The V and J genes are TRBV30 and TRBJ2-4; 8 nucleotides agree with TRBD1. Germline V gene data show CDR1 as GTSNPN and CDR2 as SVGIG (reference sequence). The CDR3 contains 14 residues. The part of the CDR3 DNA that was read is TGTGCCTGGAGATTGGGACAGGCCCTCTATGGT. It encodes CAWRLGQALYG. The whole CDR3 sequence is CAWRLGQALYGQYF. Filled out from reference TRBV30 and TRBJ2-4, the complete variable domain reads SQTIHQWPATLVQPVGSPLSLECTVEGTSNPNLYWYRQAAGRGLQLLFYSVGIGQISSEVPQNLSASRPQDRQFILSSKKLLLSDSGFYLCAWRLGQALYGQYFGAGTRLSVL.

Worth noting for this clone: The read ends 3 residues before the CDR3 terminus; that terminus is restored from the germline J gene. J is TRBJ2-3 and V is TRBV24-1, with 8 bases matching TRBD1. V gave up 2 bases and J gave up 5 bases; unmatched junction bases: 5. The CDR3 has 15 residues. CDR1 and CDR2 from the germline V gene are KGHDR and SFDVKD. The CDR3 bases that were read are TGTGCCACCAGTGATTCTATCACAGGGGGAGATACG. Its translation is CATSDSITGGDT. The entire CDR3 sequence reads CATSDSITGGDTQYF.

Comment on this clone: The read terminates 3 residues before the CDR3 end, so the remaining end is supplied by the germline J gene. V and J are TRBV18 and TRBJ1-2; the match to TRBD1 covers 7 bases. This CDR3 has 14 amino acids. Germline assignment: CDR1 KGHSH and CDR2 LQKENI. The CDR3 region is CASSDRDSQEAYTF. CDR3 DNA, as far as it was read: TGTGCCAGCTCAGACCGGGACAGCCAAGAGGCC.

A note on this clone: The read terminates 3 residues ahead of where the CDR3 ends, so the germline J gene completes it. The chain joins TRBV28 to TRBJ1-5; 7 bases match TRBD1. The CDR3 is 15 residues long. Germline V gene sequence: CDR1 MDHEN, CDR2 SYDVKM. Losses at the gene ends were 5 bases for V and 5 bases for J; bases not matched to a gene: 9. Here the CDR3 reads CASSQATGAYQPQHF. CDR3 DNA (partial): TGTGCCAGCAGTCAAGCCACAGGGGCTTATCAGCCC.

Notes on this clone: Read data end 3 residues before the CDR3 end; the end is taken from the germline J gene. The chain combines TRBV5-1 with TRBJ2-1, with 12 bases identical to TRBD2. The trim removed 0 bases at V and 8 bases at J, leaving 6 bases unmatched. The CDR3 sequence is 16 residues long. The V gene's germline CDR1 is SGHRS and CDR2 YFSETQ. The CDR3 loop reads CASSLALAGGLDEQFF. The sequenced part of the CDR3 DNA is TGCGCCAGCAGCTTGGCACTAGCGGGGGGCCTCGATGAG.

Comments on this clone: Mismatch with germline at one junction end may stem from a read error. The observed sequence ends 3 residues before the CDR3 terminus, with the missing tail filled in from the germline J gene. The same CDR3 is also encoded by other DNA sequences in this sample. The chain has TRBV13 and TRBJ1-3; the match to TRBD1 covers 9 bases. CDR3 length: 20 residues. Germline V CDR1 and CDR2: PRHDT, FYEKMQ (reference sequence). Partial CDR3 DNA: TGTGCCAGCAGCGCTCGATCTACACCGGGACAGGGCATCTCTGGAAACACA. Its protein is CASSARSTPGQGISGNT. The full CDR3 is CASSARSTPGQGISGNTIYF.

As to this clone: The read is 3 residues too short to cover the CDR3 end, so that end is filled in from the germline J gene. The chain carries TRBV7-6 and TRBJ2-7; no firm D call. V was pared by 4 bases and J by 4 bases, with 8 bases between. Germline lookup yields CDR1 SGHVS and CDR2 FNYEAQ. The length of the CDR3 is 12 residues. CDR3 amino acids: CASSSSRYEQYF. The DNA read from the CDR3 is TGTGCCAGCAGCTCCTCCCGGTACGAG.

A word on this clone: The read comes to an end 3 residues before the CDR3 does, leaving the germline J gene to fill in the end. The chain employs TRBV10-3 and TRBJ1-1; TRBD1 is a possible D gene (6 bases). This CDR3 contains 15 residues. V was pared by 3 bases and J by 0 bases, with 11 bases between. The germline gives CDR1 ENHRY, CDR2 SYGVKD. The covered CDR3 bases are TGTGCCATCAGTGACCCGGGACAAATGAACACTGAA. Its translation: CAISDPGQMNTE. The full CDR3 reads CAISDPGQMNTEAFF.

For this clone: The read halts 3 residues ahead of the CDR3 end, with the missing end drawn from the germline J gene. The chain has TRBV29-1 and TRBJ1-2; maybe TRBD1 (6 bases). Germline CDR1 reads SQVTM; CDR2 reads ANQGSEA. The CDR3 is made up of 17 amino acids. The CDR3 is CSVEDPSGGHSTDTYTF. CDR3 DNA (partial): TGCAGCGTTGAAGATCCTAGCGGGGGCCATAGCACAGATACC.

Details on this clone: The CDR3 is cut off 3 residues early in the read; its end comes from the germline J gene. The chain couples TRBV19 to TRBJ1-2; no clear D gene. Germline assignment: CDR1 LNHDA and CDR2 SQIVND (reference sequence). The CDR3 sequence is 13 residues long. CDR3 DNA (partial): TGTGCCAGTACCACACTAAGAAACAATGAC. This sequence encodes CASTTLRNND. The full-length CDR3 reads as CASTTLRNNDYTF.

Comment on this clone: The CDR3 goes on 3 residues after the read ends, and that part is filled in from the germline J gene. The rearrangement links TRBV19 to TRBJ2-4; TRBD1 matches at 7 bases. CDR3 size: 14 residues. Germline loops: CDR1 LNHDA, CDR2 SQIVND (reference sequence). Here the CDR3 reads CASSSRDRLYGQYF. CDR3 DNA (partial): TGTGCCAGTAGTAGCCGGGACAGACTCTATGGT.

The DNA read from the CDR3 is TGTGCCAGCAGTGAATATCAGTCAGGGAGCAATCAGCCC. It specifies CASSEYQSGSNQP. The full CDR3 protein reads CASSEYQSGSNQPQHF. The V gene is TRBV2, the J gene TRBJ1-5; tentative D call: TRBD1 (5 bases). The read terminates 3 residues before the CDR3 end, so the remaining end is supplied by the germline J gene. The CDR3 runs to 16 residues. V was shortened by 2 bases and J by 1 base, with 12 bases between the two germline ends. In germline, CDR1 is SNHLY, CDR2 FYNNEI. The full variable domain, rest sourced from reference TRBV2 and TRBJ1-5, is EPEVTQTPSHQVTQMGQEVILRCVPISNHLYFYWYRQILGQKVEFLVSFYNNEISEKSEIFDDQFSVERPDGSNFTLKIRSTKLEDSAMYFCASSEYQSGSNQPQHFGDGTRLSIL.

Note on this clone: The CDR3 goes on 3 residues after the read ends, and that part is filled in from the germline J gene. V is TRBV7-2 and J is TRBJ1-2, with D possibly being TRBD1 (5 bases). The CDR3 is 15 residues long. Germline V gives CDR1 SGHTA, CDR2 FQGNSA. The CDR3 reads CASSLGTRVGDTYTF. The DNA read from the CDR3 is TGTGCCAGCAGCTTAGGGACTAGAGTAGGGGATACC.

Comments on this clone: Read data end 3 residues before the CDR3 end; the end is taken from the germline J gene. The chain joins TRBV20-1 to TRBJ2-1, with D tentatively TRBD1 (6 bases). This CDR3 region has 16 residues. The germline gives CDR1 DFQATT, CDR2 SNEGSKA (reference sequence). V lost 1 base to trimming and J lost 8 bases, with 21 bases between them. The CDR3 DNA, read in part, is TGCAGTGCTAGAGCGAAGGGCCAGGGGATCGGCTATGAG. Amino acids: CSARAKGQGIGYE. The whole CDR3 is CSARAKGQGIGYEQFF.